Listed below are T cell receptor beta chains from one sample, sequenced in a study of T-cell memory formation after mild COVID-19. TCRdb processed the 5' RACE reads anew with MiXCR; each CDR3 protein has one entry. The data contain about 290,000 distinct CDR3 sequences, approximately 15% of them seen just once; the ten biggest clones take up about a fifth. The sample consisted of PBMCs or a T cell subset sorted from them (not recorded which). Receptors were obtained from a man between 18 and 29 years old who had mild COVID-19 (a few samples of this study predate the infection). Cell type and time point are not known. The CDR3 runs from the conserved cysteine through the conserved F or W.

TRBV20-1	TRBJ1-1	CSARARDRRAFF
TRBV6-5	TRBJ2-7	CASSYATGYEQYF
TRBV6-5	TRBJ1-6	CASSYSGNLESPLHF
TRBV5-5	TRBJ2-1	CASSNTGTGSYNEQFF
TRBV9	TRBJ1-1	CASSARGLTEAFF
TRBV11-3	TRBJ2-3	CASSKDGGKTDTQYF
TRBV21-1	TRBJ2-7	CASAPGKYEQYF
TRBV4-3	TRBJ2-5	CASSQHRGGETQYF
TRBV11-2	TRBJ1-2	CASRIDEGAGNYGYTF
TRBV6-2/TRBV6-3	TRBJ1-6	CASKRSSYNSPLHF
TRBV19	TRBJ2-3	CASSILYGTNPDTQYF
TRBV7-7	TRBJ2-7	CASSDRTGGEQYF
TRBV12-3/TRBV12-4	TRBJ1-1	CASSFEGRITEAFF
TRBV5-1	TRBJ2-3	CASSARGLAGGRTDTQYF
TRBV11-1	TRBJ2-3	CASSLKEGTTDTQYF
TRBV9	TRBJ2-3	CASSVGLASGGTDTQYF
TRBV7-2	TRBJ2-1	CASSGDRGSYNEQFF
TRBV7-9	TRBJ1-1	CASSWEGGSTEAFF
TRBV5-1	TRBJ1-3	CASSKGQEDTIYF
TRBV6-6	TRBJ2-5	CASNFQETQYF
TRBV4-2	TRBJ2-5	CASSRGGVAGKETQYF
TRBV11-2	TRBJ1-6	CASSYERGTLHF
TRBV6-5	TRBJ2-1	CASSQTLGQNEQFF
TRBV11-3	TRBJ2-5	CASSDRDTQETQYF
TRBV15	TRBJ2-5	CATSRDREGETQYF
TRBV7-3	TRBJ2-3	CASSPHPGLQADTQYF
TRBV11-2	TRBJ1-1	CASSFTGANTEAFF
TRBV3-1	TRBJ1-5	CASSQGVGYFGQPQHF
TRBV5-1	TRBJ2-2	CASMASGGTSNTGELFF
TRBV18	TRBJ2-5	CASSPGMEETQYF
TRBV7-2	TRBJ2-5	CASSLGGLEETQYF
TRBV18	TRBJ1-6	CASSPAHYNSPLHF
TRBV5-1	TRBJ2-4	CASSATSGGNIQYF